Below, one T cell receptor (beta chain) is given with its context. The CDR3 length is 13 residues. The V gene's germline CDR1 is SGHRS and CDR2 YFSETQ. V was pared by 7 bases and J by 2 bases, with 11 bases between. The entry originates in a study of T-cell memory formation after mild COVID-19. TCRdb passed the 5' RACE reads through MiXCR, listing each CDR3 protein once. Of about 240,000 distinct CDR3 sequences detected, 8% to 10% appear once; the ten largest clones hold 22%. The rearrangement joins TRBV5-1 to TRBJ2-3, with D tentatively TRBD1 (5 bases). This TCR came from a man aged 18-30 years who had mild COVID-19 (a few samples of this study predate the infection). Cell type and time point are not known. Specimen: PBMCs or a T cell subset sorted from them (not recorded which). The CDR3 nucleotides are TGCGCCAGCTGGGATGGGGCCACAGATACGCAGTATTTT. Translated, it gives CASWDGATDTQYF.